These 15 T cell receptor beta chains were sequenced from one sample in a study of T cell responses to AZD1222 COVID-19 vaccine. Profiled with immunoSEQ multiplex PCR; TCRdb holds only in-frame clones, not every one. The data show roughly 140,000 clones, with around nine tenths seen just once and 5% held by the top ten. The sample consisted of peripheral blood, taken on day 0 of AZD1222 vaccination. The receptors derive from an adult in good health.

The rearrangement joins TRBV11-2 to TRBJ2-7, with D maybe TRBD2 (5 bases). V was shortened by 4 bases and J by 1 base, with 8 bases between the two germline ends. The V gene's germline CDR1 is SGHAT and CDR2 FQNNGV. The CDR3 totals 13 residues. DNA of the CDR3: TGTGCCAGCAGCTCCCGGGGTTCCTACGAGCAGTACTTC. It specifies CASSSRGSYEQYF. Full variable domain (remainder filled in from reference TRBV11-2 and TRBJ2-7): EAGVAQSPRYKIIEKRQSVAFWCNPISGHATLYWYQQILGQGPKLLIQFQNNGVVDDSQLPKDRFSAERLKGVDSTLKIQPAKLEDSAVYLCASSSRGSYEQYFGPGTRLTVT.

This chain links TRBV7-3 with TRBJ2-3; no definite D call. The CDR3 covers 13 residues. Trimming removed 5 bases at V and 5 bases at J, with 11 bases between. In germline, CDR1 is SGHTA, CDR2 FQGTGA. The CDR3 sequence is CASSTSSRDTQYF. The CDR3, as DNA: TGTGCCAGCAGCACAAGCTCCAGAGATACGCAGTATTTT.

The CDR3 coding sequence is TGTGCCAGCAGTTCCCTGGAGGATGGCCCGACCCCACGTGGGGGGTCGGGCACTGAAGCTTTCTTT. Protein sequence: CASSSLEDGPTPRGGSGTEAFF. The chain carries TRBV28 and TRBJ1-1; a possible D gene is TRBD1 (5 bases). Trimming took off 4 bases at V and 4 bases at J, with 37 bases between the two ends. CDR3 size: 22 residues. CDR1 MDHEN and CDR2 SYDVKM come from the germline V gene.

The rearrangement uses TRBV7-9 and TRBJ2-5, with 9 bases matching TRBD2. The CDR3 runs to 16 residues. Germline lookup yields CDR1 SEHNR and CDR2 FQNEAQ (reference sequence). V trimming: 4 bases; J trimming: 2 bases; junction bases outside the gene matches: 8. For the CDR3, the DNA is TGTGCCAGCAGCTCATTACTAGCGGGCTTACAAGAGACCCAGTACTTC. Translation gives CASSSLLAGLQETQYF.

DNA for the CDR3: TGTGCCAGCTCTCTCTCCGCGGGTAGAGGGGATCAGCCCCAGCATTTT. Its translation is CASSLSAGRGDQPQHF. The chain is built from TRBV18 and TRBJ1-5, with D possibly being TRBD1 (5 bases). Germline V gives CDR1 KGHSH, CDR2 LQKENI. This CDR3 has 16 amino acids. With 6 bases removed from V and 5 bases from J, the gap between germline ends came to 20 bases.

This chain joins TRBV25-1 and TRBJ1-2, with D unresolved. CDR3 length equals 12 residues. Trimming shortened V by 4 bases and J by 2 bases, and 5 bases separated the two germline ends. Germline lookup yields CDR1 MGHDK and CDR2 SYGVNS. As DNA, the CDR3 is TGTGCCAGCAGTGCTTTAAACTATGGCTACACCTTC. Encoded protein: CASSALNYGYTF.

The chain links TRBV5-4 to TRBJ2-7; the D gene is possibly TRBD2 (6 bases). V dropped 2 bases and J dropped 6 bases, with 15 bases sitting between them. The CDR3 is made up of 14 amino acids. Germline lookup yields CDR1 SGHNT and CDR2 YYREEE (reference sequence). CDR3 nucleotide sequence: TGTGCCAGCAGCTTCGGCGGGACGGCTCTCGAGCAGTACTTC. Translated, it gives CASSFGGTALEQYF.

The chain uses TRBV7-9 and TRBJ1-1; no definite D call. This CDR3 is built from 10 residues. Trimming removed 4 bases from V and 8 bases from J, with 5 bases in between. Germline V gives CDR1 SEHNR, CDR2 FQNEAQ (reference sequence). The CDR3: CASSSAEAFF. The CDR3 DNA sequence: TGTGCCAGCAGCTCCGCGGAAGCTTTCTTT. Filled out from reference TRBV7-9 and TRBJ1-1, the complete variable domain reads DTGVSQNPRHKITKRGQNVTFRCDPISEHNRLYWYRQTLGQGPEFLTYFQNEAQLEKSRLLSDRFSAERPKGSFSTLEIQRTEQGDSAMYLCASSSAEAFFGQGTRLTVV.

J is TRBJ1-5 and V is TRBV12-3 or TRBV12-4, with D possibly TRBD1 on 5 matching bases. This CDR3 is 12 amino acids long. V was pared by 4 bases and J by 4 bases, with 5 bases between. Here the CDR3 reads CASSWGNQPQHF. CDR3 nucleotides: TGTGCCAGCAGTTGGGGGAATCAGCCCCAGCATTTT.

This sequence joins TRBV12-3 or TRBV12-4 and TRBJ1-6; no reliable D call. Trimming removed 6 bases from V and 10 bases from J, with 10 bases in between. This CDR3 has 12 amino acids. CDR3 sequence (DNA): TGTGCCAGCAGCCCCAATTCCTCACCCCTCCACTTT. It specifies CASSPNSSPLHF.

This clone was detected only once. The chain uses TRBV27 and TRBJ2-7, with D perhaps given as TRBD1 or TRBD2 (5 bases each). The CDR3 length is 16 residues. Trimming shortened V by 4 bases and J by 4 bases, and 20 bases separated the two germline ends. The germline CDR1 and CDR2 sequences are MNHEY and SMNVEV (reference sequence). This CDR3 reads CASSSIPGPAHYEQYF. Written as DNA, the CDR3 is TGTGCCAGCAGTTCAATTCCGGGACCTGCTCATTACGAGCAGTACTTC.

The chain links TRBV20-1 to TRBJ2-4, with TRBD2 matching over 8 bases. CDR1 and CDR2 from the germline V gene are DFQATT and SNEGSKA (reference sequence). The CDR3 contains 11 residues. The ends lost 3 bases at V and 16 bases at J; junction bases unmatched: 8. The CDR3 region has the DNA TGCAGTGCTAGCTGGAGCGGGAGTGGTTACTTC. Protein sequence: CSASWSGSGYF.

V usage is TRBV6-5 and J usage is TRBJ1-6; D is uncertain. The CDR3 has 14 residues. The V end was cut by 2 bases, the J end by 7 bases, with 9 bases between. The V gene's germline CDR1 is MNHEY and CDR2 SVGAGI. The DNA of the CDR3 is TGTGCCAGCAGTTACCCCGGAGAGAATTCACCCCTCCACTTT. It specifies CASSYPGENSPLHF.

The chain couples TRBV5-1 to TRBJ1-2; D is unresolved. Germline CDR1 is SGHRS and CDR2 is YFSETQ. The CDR3 runs to 15 residues. Deletions cut 4 bases from V and 3 bases from J, with 16 bases between. The CDR3 reads CASSPRDAVYYGYTF. In DNA, the CDR3 is TGCGCCAGCAGCCCACGGGATGCTGTTTACTATGGCTACACCTTC.

This chain joins TRBV28 and TRBJ2-2, with D tentatively TRBD1 (8 bases). CDR3 size: 15 residues. Germline-derived CDR1 and CDR2 are MDHEN and SYDVKM. V lost 6 bases and J lost 5, with 16 bases in between. The CDR3 DNA follows: TGTGCCAGCAGGACACAGGGGGGGAGGACCGGGGAGCTGTTTTTT. Translation gives CASRTQGGRTGELFF. The variable domain in full, completed from reference TRBV28 and TRBJ2-2, reads DVKVTQSSRYLVKRTGEKVFLECVQDMDHENMFWYRQDPGLGLRLIYFSYDVKMKEKGDIPEGYSVSREKKERFSLILESASTNQTSMYLCASRTQGGRTGELFFGEGSRLTVL.